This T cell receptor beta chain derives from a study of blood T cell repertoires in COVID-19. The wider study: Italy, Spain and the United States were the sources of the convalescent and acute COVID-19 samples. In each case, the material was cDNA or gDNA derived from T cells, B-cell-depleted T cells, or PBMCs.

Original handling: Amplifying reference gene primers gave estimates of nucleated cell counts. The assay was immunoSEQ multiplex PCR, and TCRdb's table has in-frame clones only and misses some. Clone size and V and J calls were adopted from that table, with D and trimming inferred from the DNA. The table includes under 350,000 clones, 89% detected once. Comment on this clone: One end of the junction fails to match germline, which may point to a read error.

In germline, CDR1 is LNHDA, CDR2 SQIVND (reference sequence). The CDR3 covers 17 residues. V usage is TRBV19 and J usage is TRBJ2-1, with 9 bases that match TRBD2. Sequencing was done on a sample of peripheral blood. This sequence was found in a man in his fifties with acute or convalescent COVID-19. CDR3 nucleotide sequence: TGTGCCAGTAGGATAGCGGGGGTCGACGTCTCCTACAATGAGCAGTTCTTC. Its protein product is CASRIAGVDVSYNEQFF.